Below are 7 T cell receptor beta chains sequenced from a single sample in a study of T cells in Graves' hyperthyroidism and ophthalmopathy. Researchers amplified the TCR beta CDR3 regions from RNA transcripts. In the first-round RT-PCR of the TCR CDR3, the HTBI primer set was used. Each CDR3 protein gets one entry after TCRdb re-called the multiplex PCR reads with MiXCR. In the table there are around 56,000 distinct CDR3 sequences, about 57% of which are singletons. The source material was blood. The receptor set was obtained from a woman in her fifties or sixties with Graves' ophthalmopathy.

The chain combines TRBV5-1 with TRBJ1-4; TRBD1 is a possible D gene (5 bases). V dropped 3 bases and J dropped 7 bases, with 19 bases sitting between them. Germline loops: CDR1 SGHRS, CDR2 YFSETQ. The CDR3 is made up of 16 amino acids. DNA for the CDR3: TGCGCCAGCAGCTCGAGACTAGCGGGACGCGGTGAAAAACTGTTTTTT. It encodes CASSSRLAGRGEKLFF.

This clonotype has a count of ten or more. CDR3 nucleotide sequence: TGCGCCAGCAGGGACACTAGACCGACGGGTACGCAGTATTTT. Translation gives CASRDTRPTGTQYF. This chain connects TRBV10-2 to TRBJ2-3; D tentatively fits TRBD1 or TRBD2 (5 bases each). The ends were cut back, 6 bases at V and 8 bases at J, with 18 bases in the middle. The CDR3 has 14 amino acids. Germline V gene data show CDR1 as WSHSY and CDR2 as SAAADI.

The V gene is TRBV20-1, the J gene TRBJ2-2, with TRBD1 matching 9 bases. Germline CDR1 reads DFQATT; CDR2 reads SNEGSKA (reference sequence). V was clipped by 0 bases and J by 4 bases; unmatched bases: 12. The length of the CDR3 is 18 residues. The CDR3 sequence is CSAREGQGWGALTGELFF. The CDR3 DNA reads TGCAGTGCTAGAGAGGGACAGGGCTGGGGGGCCCTCACCGGGGAGCTGTTTTTT.

This clonotype was seen many times. Written as DNA, the CDR3 is TGTGCCAGCTCCCACGGGGGGCTGAATCAGCCCCAGCATTTT. As protein: CASSHGGLNQPQHF. The chain carries TRBV12-3 or TRBV12-4 and TRBJ1-5; D is possibly TRBD1 (6 bases). V dropped 8 bases and J dropped 4 bases, with 15 bases sitting between them. There are 14 residues in the CDR3.

This clonotype was recorded many times. The chain carries TRBV7-3 and TRBJ2-1, with 10 nucleotides matching TRBD2. The CDR3 is 14 residues long. J was trimmed by 5 bases and V by 2 bases; bases with no gene match: 0. From germline, CDR1 is SGHTA and CDR2 FQGTGA. CDR3 in amino acids: CASSLLAGDNEQFF. CDR3 bases: TGTGCCAGCAGCTTACTAGCGGGGGACAATGAGCAGTTCTTC.

This chain joins TRBV6-4 and TRBJ2-6; D remains ambiguous. This CDR3 is built from 15 residues. The V gene lost 2 bases and the J gene lost 9 bases, with 14 bases spanning the gap. CDR1 and CDR2 from the germline V gene are MRHNA and SNTAGT. The CDR3 reads CASSDPPDGHNVLTF. The CDR3 coding sequence is TGTGCCAGCAGTGACCCACCGGACGGGCACAACGTCCTGACTTTC.

Sample share makes this clonotype medium-sized. This chain connects TRBV7-6 to TRBJ2-1, with D unresolved. The V gene lost 1 base and the J gene lost 5 bases, with 3 bases spanning the gap. Per the germline V gene, CDR1 is SGHVS and CDR2 is FNYEAQ. The length of the CDR3 is 12 residues. CDR3 sequence (DNA): TGTGCCAGCAGCTTAGGGGACAATGAGCAGTTCTTC. Residues: CASSLGDNEQFF.